Shown below are 26 T cell receptor beta chains from a single sample sequenced in a study of radiotherapy plus CTLA-4 blockade in lung cancer (dated by TCRdb to the late 2010s). The method behind the library was the immunoSEQ multiplex PCR assay. TCRdb retrieved this table from immuneACCESS and kept in-frame rearrangements only. Not all clones are present; in checked studies, unresolved V genes account for under half, and no reason is known for the remainder. This sample gives tens of thousands of clones in total; about 88% of them show up just once. In total, the top ten clones hold 16% of the sample. Here the sequenced sample was peripheral blood, taken from a patient treated with radiotherapy plus ipilimumab. The source is a human donor with non-small cell lung cancer that progressed on radiotherapy plus ipilimumab.

This rearrangement joins TRBV5-1 to TRBJ1-6, with D hard to call. This CDR3 has 17 amino acids. V was shortened by 0 bases and J by 9 bases, with 19 bases between the two germline ends. Germline lookup yields CDR1 SGHRS and CDR2 YFSETQ. CDR3 sequence reads: CASSLASSDPFSSPLHF. CDR3 in DNA: TGCGCCAGCAGCTTGGCTTCCAGCGACCCGTTTAGTTCACCCCTCCACTTT.

There are a few counts of this clone. The chain is built from TRBV7-9 and TRBJ1-1; D possibly corresponds to TRBD1 (6 bases). CDR3 length equals 14 residues. From germline, CDR1 is SEHNR and CDR2 FQNEAQ (reference sequence). V was trimmed by 6 bases and J by 8 bases, leaving 19 bases between them. CDR3 sequence: CASSLNLGQTEAFF. CDR3 coding DNA: TGTGCCAGCAGTCTAAATCTTGGACAGACCGAAGCTTTCTTT.

This chain links TRBV30 with TRBJ2-5, with D perhaps TRBD1 (8 bases). V lost 2 bases, J lost 7 bases, and 17 bases lay in between. Per the germline V gene, CDR1 is GTSNPN and CDR2 is SVGIG (reference sequence). This CDR3 spans 14 amino acids. The CDR3 DNA reads as TGTGCCTGGAGTACAGGGGGGGGTTCTGGGACCCAGTACTTC. The encoded protein is CAWSTGGGSGTQYF.

This chain connects TRBV4-2 to TRBJ1-2; 7 bases align to TRBD1. The CDR3 is 15 amino acids. After removal of 3 bases from V and 4 bases from J, the junction contained 8 bases not matched to a gene. Germline loops: CDR1 LGHNA, CDR2 YNFKEQ. The CDR3 loop is CASSQATGLGYGYTF. The CDR3, as DNA: TGTGCCAGCAGCCAGGCGACAGGGTTAGGCTATGGCTACACCTTC.

The chain has TRBV6-1 and TRBJ1-2; D is possibly TRBD1 (6 bases). V gave up 9 bases and J gave up 2 bases, with 7 bases separating them. This CDR3 contains 11 residues. The germline V gene has CDR1 MNHNS and CDR2 SASEGT. In nucleotides, the CDR3 is TGTGCCAGTGACAGGAACTATGGCTACACCTTC. Protein sequence: CASDRNYGYTF.

The CDR3 region is CASTQGELTDTQYF. The CDR3 DNA is TGTGCCAGCACCCAGGGGGAACTAACAGATACGCAGTATTTT. This rearrangement joins TRBV7-9 to TRBJ2-3, with 7 bases matching TRBD1. CDR1 and CDR2 from the germline V gene are SEHNR and FQNEAQ (reference sequence). CDR3 length: 14 amino acids. V was clipped by 7 bases and J by 3 bases; unmatched bases: 7.

The genes are TRBV6-4 and TRBJ2-5; D is possibly TRBD2 (5 bases). Germline CDR1 reads MRHNA; CDR2 reads SNTAGT. Trimming removed 7 bases at V and 5 bases at J, with 14 bases between. The CDR3 runs to 13 residues. The CDR3 DNA reads as TGTGCCAGCACCCAAGGGAGTACGGAGACCCAGTACTTC. It translates to CASTQGSTETQYF.

The chain links TRBV29-1 to TRBJ2-1, with 10 bases aligning to TRBD2. The CDR3 covers 15 residues. Per germline, CDR1 SQVTM and CDR2 ANQGSEA. With 1 base clipped from V and 3 bases from J, the junction kept 3 bases outside the gene matches. The CDR3 nucleotides read TGCAGCGTTGAAGCACTAGCGGGAAACTACAATGAGCAGTTCTTC. It translates to CSVEALAGNYNEQFF.

V is TRBV4-1 and J is TRBJ1-2; 7 bases are a match to TRBD1. CDR1 and CDR2 (germline): MGHRA, YSYEKL. The CDR3 extends over 13 amino acids. V shed 8 bases and J 3 bases; nucleotides not matched to a gene: 6. CDR3 amino acids: CASGDSQDYGYTF. CDR3 nucleotides: TGCGCCAGCGGGGACAGTCAAGACTATGGCTACACCTTC.

This chain connects TRBV11-3 to TRBJ2-7, with a possible D match to TRBD2 (6 bases). Trimming stripped 1 base from V and 7 bases from J, with 23 bases between. This CDR3 has 17 amino acids. Germline-derived CDR1 and CDR2 are SGHNT and YENEEA. As DNA, the CDR3 is TGTGCCAGCAGCTTAGGAGGAGGTTCTAGCGCGCTCCGAGAGCAGTACTTC. Translation gives CASSLGGGSSALREQYF.

The chain employs TRBV10-3 and TRBJ1-5, with D perhaps matching TRBD1 (6 bases). V lost 7 bases and J lost 5, with 12 bases in between. This CDR3 comprises 13 residues. In germline, CDR1 is ENHRY, CDR2 SYGVKD. This CDR3 reads CAITGTMDQPQHF. The CDR3 DNA sequence: TGTGCCATCACCGGGACAATGGATCAGCCCCAGCATTTT.

The table lists this clone with a count of one. This chain links TRBV6-1 with TRBJ2-3, with TRBD2 identical over 7 bases. Looked up from germline, CDR1 is MNHNS and CDR2 is SASEGT. V was clipped by 6 bases and J by 1 base; unmatched bases: 4. This CDR3 is 14 amino acids long. The CDR3 protein is CASSRSGGTDTQYF. The CDR3 nucleotides read TGTGCCAGCAGCCGGAGCGGGGGCACAGATACGCAGTATTTT.

A single count supports this clone. The rearrangement uses TRBV25-1 and TRBJ2-7; D is unresolved. This CDR3 is built from 12 residues. Trimming took 5 bases from V and 7 from J, leaving 12 bases between them. Per germline, CDR1 MGHDK and CDR2 SYGVNS. CDR3 region: CASSNSVGEQYF. The DNA for the CDR3 is TGTGCCAGCAGTAACAGCGTCGGGGAGCAGTACTTC.

This CDR3 is CASSLGGSSNQPQHF. The CDR3 bases are TGTGCCAGCAGCTTGGGTGGCAGCAGCAATCAGCCCCAGCATTTT. The chain joins TRBV5-6 to TRBJ1-5; D gene unclear. CDR3 length equals 15 residues. Germline V gene sequence: CDR1 SGHDT, CDR2 YYEEEE. Trimming pared 0 bases from V and 1 base from J, leaving 8 bases between.

The chain carries TRBV18 and TRBJ1-1; 9 nucleotides match TRBD1. CDR1 is KGHSH, CDR2 LQKENI, per germline. V dropped 6 bases and J dropped 0; count of bases not matched to a gene: 8. The CDR3 loop spans 16 amino acids. For the CDR3, the DNA is TGTGCCAGCTCCGCGGGACAGGGTACAATGAACACTGAAGCTTTCTTT. It specifies CASSAGQGTMNTEAFF.

This clone showed up just a few times. The J gene is TRBJ2-7, the V gene TRBV11-1; 9 bases align to TRBD2. Germline V gives CDR1 SGHAT, CDR2 FQDESV (reference sequence). J lost 3 bases, V lost 2 bases, and 2 bases had no gene match. The CDR3 sequence is 14 residues long. The CDR3 spells CASSLSGGLYEQYF. CDR3 coding DNA: TGTGCCAGCAGCTTAAGCGGGGGGCTCTACGAGCAGTACTTC.

The chain employs TRBV4-2 and TRBJ2-6; perhaps TRBD1 as D (6 bases). The CDR3 is 17 residues long. V dropped 4 bases and J dropped 0 bases, with 13 bases sitting between them. Germline CDR1 reads LGHNA; CDR2 reads YNFKEQ. This CDR3 is CASSLQGFSSGANVLTF. CDR3 in DNA: TGTGCCAGCAGCCTTCAGGGGTTCAGCTCTGGGGCCAACGTCCTGACTTTC.

The rearrangement joins TRBV7-6 to TRBJ2-5; 9 bases line up with TRBD2. The CDR3 covers 16 residues. V was pared by 5 bases and J by 5 bases, with 12 bases of the junction left unmatched. CDR1 and CDR2 (germline): SGHVS, FNYEAQ. DNA of the CDR3: TGTGCCAGCAGCCCAACCAACCGCGGGGGGGCTGAGACCCAGTACTTC. This sequence encodes CASSPTNRGGAETQYF.

The chain employs TRBV20-1 and TRBJ2-3; D uncertain. This CDR3 region has 11 residues. V was cut by 6 bases and J by 3 bases, with 7 bases left in between. Germline V lookup: CDR1 DFQATT, CDR2 SNEGSKA (reference sequence). The CDR3 spells CSAGETDTQYF. CDR3 DNA: TGCAGTGCAGGAGAGACAGATACGCAGTATTTT.

The V call is TRBV7-9, the J call TRBJ2-7, with D tentatively TRBD2 (5 bases). The length of the CDR3 is 12 residues. With 11 bases removed from V and 5 bases from J, the gap between germline ends came to 16 bases. The V gene's germline CDR1 is SEHNR and CDR2 FQNEAQ (reference sequence). The CDR3 loop reads CAAGGPSDEQYF. The CDR3 coding sequence is TGTGCCGCGGGCGGTCCTTCGGACGAGCAGTACTTC.

The chain recombines TRBV18 with TRBJ1-2, with D unclear. Germline lookup yields CDR1 KGHSH and CDR2 LQKENI. V was clipped by 6 bases and J by 2 bases, with 10 bases between them. This CDR3 comprises 13 residues. The CDR3 DNA sequence: TGTGCCAGCTCTACTGGGGAGAACTATGGCTACACCTTC. It yields the protein CASSTGENYGYTF.

This chain connects TRBV30 to TRBJ1-1; TRBD1 aligns across 8 bases. J lost 1 base, V lost 4 bases, and 5 bases had no gene match. Germline-derived CDR1 and CDR2 are GTSNPN and SVGIG (reference sequence). This CDR3 spans 14 amino acids. CDR3 amino acids: CAWITDRANTEAFF. CDR3 sequence (DNA): TGTGCCTGGATTACGGACAGGGCGAACACTGAAGCTTTCTTT.

A few counts support this clone. CDR3 sequence: CASSSTGGPQPQHF. The CDR3 region has the DNA TGTGCCAGTAGTTCAACAGGGGGCCCTCAGCCCCAGCATTTT. This chain joins TRBV19 and TRBJ1-5; 9 bases match TRBD1. Germline V CDR1 and CDR2: LNHDA, SQIVND (reference sequence). This CDR3 spans 14 amino acids. Germline trimming cut 5 bases from V and 6 bases from J; bases unmatched to any gene: 5.

The chain is built from TRBV6-5 and TRBJ1-3; a possible D gene is TRBD1 (6 bases). Germline CDR1 is MNHEY and CDR2 is SVGAGI. The CDR3 sequence is 15 residues long. V lost 6 bases and J 0 bases, leaving 12 bases between the germline ends. CDR3 coding DNA: TGTGCCAGCAGCTTCGACAGGATCTCTGGAAACACCATATATTTT. It translates to CASSFDRISGNTIYF.

The chain recombines TRBV27 with TRBJ2-3; 7 bases align to TRBD1. The CDR3 consists of 18 residues. CDR1 is MNHEY and CDR2 is SMNVEV in the germline V gene (reference sequence). Trimming took 2 bases from V and 0 from J; bases not matched to a gene: 11. The CDR3 loop reads CASSLVGTENPSTDTQYF. The CDR3 DNA follows: TGTGCCAGCAGTTTAGTAGGGACAGAAAATCCTAGCACAGATACGCAGTATTTT.

The rearrangement joins TRBV5-1 to TRBJ2-4; TRBD2 is a possible D gene (5 bases). From germline, CDR1 is SGHRS and CDR2 YFSETQ. V shed 4 bases and J shed 8 bases, with 16 bases lying between them. The CDR3 is made up of 14 amino acids. The CDR3 region has the DNA TGCGCCAGCAGCCAAGGACTTTTAAGGGACATTCAGTACTTC. Protein: CASSQGLLRDIQYF. The full variable domain, rest sourced from reference TRBV5-1 and TRBJ2-4, is KAGVTQTPRYLIKTRGQQVTLSCSPISGHRSVSWYQQTPGQGLQFLFEYFSETQRNKGNFPGRFSGRQFSNSRSEMNVSTLELGDSALYLCASSQGLLRDIQYFGAGTRLSVL.